The source of this T cell receptor (beta chain) is a study of cytomegalovirus exposure and HLA in healthy donors. The study's findings and limits: Reported performance of the classifier showed diagnosis of cytomegalovirus status with high specificity and sensitivity. Most TCR sequences were rare, but some public TCRs occurred in many donors. A later analysis revealed that TCR association rates differed between HLA loci, peaking at DRB1 and bottoming out at HLA-C. The authors later linked a missense DCLRE1C variant to TCR beta V- and J-gene trimming.

A multiplex PCR was run with 60 Vbeta primers and 13 Jbeta primers. Repertoires were generated with immunoSEQ multiplex PCR, while TCRdb's copy carries only in-frame clones and drops some. The table includes fewer than 200,000 clones, about 13% detected once. Concerning this clone: What it recognizes is unknown.

The sequencing sample was made of PBMCs. The sequence derives from a man in his fifties or sixties in good health and CMV-seropositive.

The CDR3 DNA follows: TGTGCCAGCAGTTTCTGGGGGGTTAACACTGAAGCTTTCTTT. It codes for CASSFWGVNTEAFF. This rearrangement joins TRBV27 to TRBJ1-1, with D maybe TRBD1 (5 bases). CDR1 is MNHEY and CDR2 is SMNVEV in the germline V gene (reference sequence). The CDR3 extends over 14 amino acids. V was pared by 3 bases and J by 2 bases, with 10 bases between.